The 30 T cell receptor beta chains given below trace back to one sample, sequenced in a study of cytomegalovirus exposure and HLA in healthy donors. The PCR used 60 Vbeta and 13 Jbeta primers. Generated by immunoSEQ multiplex PCR, the TCRdb table keeps only in-frame clones and is missing some. This table holds roughly 98,000 clones, approximately 72% found once. Sample: PBMCs. All receptors derive from a female donor in good health and CMV-seropositive.

The chain carries TRBV7-6 and TRBJ2-1; no clear D gene. V was shortened by 1 base and J by 9 bases, with 10 bases between the two germline ends. The CDR3 is 13 residues long. Germline CDR1 SGHVS, CDR2 FNYEAQ. The chain's CDR3 is CASSLVVDSEQFF. The DNA of the CDR3 is TGTGCCAGCAGCTTAGTGGTAGATAGTGAGCAGTTCTTC.

The V and J genes are TRBV4-1 and TRBJ1-6; tentative D call: TRBD1 (5 bases). This CDR3 is 16 amino acids long. Germline-derived CDR1 and CDR2 are MGHRA and YSYEKL. V lost 4 bases and J 10 bases, leaving 20 bases between the germline ends. The CDR3 protein is CASSPTEGTGGSPLHF. The CDR3 DNA reads TGCGCCAGCAGCCCGACCGAAGGGACCGGGGGGTCACCCCTCCACTTT.

The chain joins TRBV27 to TRBJ2-5; TRBD1 matches at 8 bases. This CDR3 is built from 13 residues. J gave up 10 bases and V 6 bases, and 10 bases lay outside the gene matches. Looked up from germline, CDR1 is MNHEY and CDR2 is SMNVEV (reference sequence). The CDR3 nucleotides are TGTGCCAGCAGCCAGACAGGGGCCGGGGTCCAGTACTTC. Its translation: CASSQTGAGVQYF.

This clone has just one count. Written as DNA, the CDR3 is TGCGCCAGCAGCTTCGGACTTACAGGGGGCGGTGATGAAGCTTTCTTT. Its protein product is CASSFGLTGGGDEAFF. J is TRBJ1-1 and V is TRBV5-1, with 9 bases fitting TRBD1. The J segment lost 7 bases and the V segment lost 2 bases, leaving 12 bases of the junction unmatched. This CDR3 contains 16 residues. The germline CDR1 and CDR2 sequences are SGHRS and YFSETQ. The full variable domain, with the rest looked up from reference TRBV5-1 and TRBJ1-1, is KAGVTQTPRYLIKTRGQQVTLSCSPISGHRSVSWYQQTPGQGLQFLFEYFSETQRNKGNFPGRFSGRQFSNSRSEMNVSTLELGDSALYLCASSFGLTGGGDEAFFGQGTRLTVV.

The chain is built from TRBV11-2 and TRBJ2-2; possibly TRBD2 for D (5 bases). Germline CDR1 reads SGHAT; CDR2 reads FQNNGV. This CDR3 is 13 amino acids long. V was cut by 1 base and J by 6 bases, with 6 bases left in between. CDR3 sequence (DNA): TGTGCCAGCAGCTTAGGGCGGGCCGGGGAGCTGTTTTTT. Translating it yields CASSLGRAGELFF.

The chain has TRBV28 and TRBJ1-1; D not certain. The CDR3 covers 14 residues. The ends were cut back, 2 bases at V and 4 bases at J, with 11 bases in the middle. The germline gives CDR1 MDHEN, CDR2 SYDVKM. The CDR3 bases are TGTGCCAGCAGTTTAGGGCAGTGGGCCACTGAAGCTTTCTTT. It yields the protein CASSLGQWATEAFF. Drawing the rest from reference TRBV28 and TRBJ1-1, the complete variable domain is DVKVTQSSRYLVKRTGEKVFLECVQDMDHENMFWYRQDPGLGLRLIYFSYDVKMKEKGDIPEGYSVSREKKERFSLILESASTNQTSMYLCASSLGQWATEAFFGQGTRLTVV.

The J gene is TRBJ2-3, the V gene TRBV30, with D possibly TRBD2 on 6 matching bases. V gave up 3 bases and J gave up 2 bases, with 21 bases separating them. This CDR3 spans 17 amino acids. CDR1 is GTSNPN, CDR2 SVGIG, per germline (reference sequence). CDR3 coding DNA: TGTGCCTGGAGGCACCTTGAGGGGCGGGACCTCACAGATACGCAGTATTTT. Protein product: CAWRHLEGRDLTDTQYF.

CDR3 residues: CAWSGGRASGAIGREQFF. The CDR3 DNA reads as TGTGCCTGGAGTGGAGGGCGGGCTAGCGGGGCCATAGGTCGTGAGCAGTTCTTC. The gene calls are TRBV30 and TRBJ2-1, with 9 bases fitting TRBD2. V lost 1 base, J lost 9 bases, and 19 bases stayed unmatched. This CDR3 contains 18 residues. Germline V gives CDR1 GTSNPN, CDR2 SVGIG (reference sequence).

The J gene is TRBJ2-7, the V gene TRBV28; 12 bases map to TRBD2. The ends lost 6 bases at V and 7 bases at J; junction bases unmatched: 7. From germline, CDR1 is MDHEN and CDR2 SYDVKM. The CDR3 sequence is 14 residues long. The CDR3, as DNA: TGTGCCAGCAGCTCTAGCGGGAGGGCCGAGGAGCAGTACTTC. Residues: CASSSSGRAEEQYF.

The chain has TRBV2 and TRBJ2-5; 7 nucleotides line up with TRBD2. The CDR3 contains 14 residues. Germline CDR1 and CDR2: SNHLY and FYNNEI. Losses at the gene ends were 8 bases for V and 0 bases for J; bases not matched to a gene: 6. The CDR3 here is CASRDYLYQETQYF. CDR3 sequence (DNA): TGTGCCAGCCGGGACTACCTGTACCAAGAGACCCAGTACTTC.

The J gene is TRBJ2-7, the V gene TRBV6-5; TRBD2 might be the D (5 bases). Germline loops: CDR1 MNHEY, CDR2 SVGAGI. The CDR3 has 14 amino acids. V was trimmed by 3 bases and J by 4 bases, leaving 13 bases between them. CDR3 nucleotides: TGTGCCAGCAGTTATAGGGTAGGAGGATACGAGCAGTACTTC. Its translation: CASSYRVGGYEQYF.

This clone was observed once. The chain's CDR3 is CASSQELATYEQYF. In DNA form, the CDR3 reads TGTGCCAGCAGCCAAGAATTAGCAACCTACGAGCAGTACTTC. The rearrangement uses TRBV4-2 and TRBJ2-7, with D unclear. Germline lookup yields CDR1 LGHNA and CDR2 YNFKEQ. V lost 0 bases and J 2 bases, leaving 8 bases between the germline ends. The CDR3 is made up of 14 amino acids.

V and J are TRBV4-3 and TRBJ1-2; 9 nucleotides align to TRBD1. Unmatched junction bases numbered 8, after V lost 2 bases and J lost 4 bases. The V gene's germline CDR1 is LGHNA and CDR2 YSLEER. CDR3 length equals 16 residues. In DNA form, the CDR3 reads TGCGCCAGCAGCCAATCCGCCCGACAGGGGGGCTATGGCTACACCTTC. This sequence encodes CASSQSARQGGYGYTF.

The chain joins TRBV7-2 to TRBJ2-7, with 12 bases aligning to TRBD2. V shed 4 bases, J shed 9 bases, and the junction held 10 bases outside the gene matches. Germline loops: CDR1 SGHTA, CDR2 FQGNSA. This CDR3 comprises 15 residues. CDR3: CASSSLVGLAGTQYF. In DNA, the CDR3 is TGTGCCAGCAGCTCGCTAGTTGGACTAGCGGGGACGCAGTACTTC.

This rearrangement joins TRBV6-5 to TRBJ2-2; D is possibly TRBD2 (7 bases). Germline CDR1 is MNHEY and CDR2 is SVGAGI. Trimming took 4 bases from V and 5 from J, leaving 14 bases between them. The CDR3 has 15 residues. CDR3 sequence: CASSFGGAWTGELFF. The CDR3 nucleotides read TGTGCCAGCAGTTTTGGGGGGGCGTGGACCGGGGAGCTGTTTTTT.

This chain links TRBV9 with TRBJ2-5, with 9 nucleotides matching TRBD1. Per germline, CDR1 SGDLS and CDR2 YYNGEE. This CDR3 has 15 residues. V was pared by 3 bases and J by 1 base, with 4 bases of the junction left unmatched. CDR3 protein: CASSGGQGGQETQYF. In DNA, the CDR3 is TGTGCCAGCAGCGGGGGACAGGGTGGCCAAGAGACCCAGTACTTC.

The chain carries TRBV4-2 and TRBJ2-5, with a weak D call TRBD1 (6 bases). The DNA end is more similar to TRBJ2-7, so the J call may be wrong. The germline V gene encodes CDR1 LGHNA and CDR2 YNFKEQ. The CDR3 runs to 17 residues. The CDR3 DNA reads TGTGCCAGCAGCCAAGGGGCGGTAAGGACAGACATCTACGAGCAGTACTTC. It translates to CASSQGAVRTDIYEQYF.

The chain joins TRBV7-2 to TRBJ2-1; 7 nucleotides line up with TRBD1. Germline V gives CDR1 SGHTA, CDR2 FQGNSA. V dropped 6 bases and J dropped 4; count of bases not matched to a gene: 9. This CDR3 is 15 amino acids long. This CDR3 reads CASSSSRDSYNEQFF. CDR3 coding DNA: TGTGCCAGCAGTTCGTCCCGGGACAGTTACAATGAGCAGTTCTTC.

J is TRBJ1-2 and V is TRBV4-2; D remains unclear. CDR1 and CDR2 (germline): LGHNA, YNFKEQ. CDR3 size: 16 residues. V lost 0 bases and J lost 0, with 11 bases in between. CDR3 region: CASSQEGTVANYGYTF. DNA for the CDR3: TGTGCCAGCAGCCAAGAGGGCACAGTCGCTAACTATGGCTACACCTTC.

This clone was counted a few times. This sequence joins TRBV7-9 and TRBJ1-1, with D uncertain. Germline lookup yields CDR1 SEHNR and CDR2 FQNEAQ (reference sequence). CDR3 length: 13 residues. Trimming shortened V by 4 bases and J by 1 base, and 7 bases separated the two germline ends. Written as DNA, the CDR3 is TGTGCCAGCAGCTCCGGGGAGAACACTGAAGCTTTCTTT. This translates into CASSSGENTEAFF.

Only a few counts were recorded for this clone. The chain carries TRBV4-3 and TRBJ1-5; D may be TRBD1 (5 bases). CDR3 length: 13 residues. Trimming took 0 bases from V and 10 from J, leaving 10 bases between them. Looked up from germline, CDR1 is LGHNA and CDR2 is YSLEER. The CDR3 DNA is TGCGCCAGCAGCCAAGATTTGGGGGGTCCCCAGCATTTT. It yields the protein CASSQDLGGPQHF.

Comment on this clone: Other nucleotide sequences from this sample produce the same CDR3. The genes are TRBV18 and TRBJ1-1; D gene unclear. Germline CDR1 is KGHSH and CDR2 is LQKENI. V lost 2 bases and J 0 bases, leaving 4 bases between the germline ends. The CDR3 is made up of 13 amino acids. Here the CDR3 DNA reads TGTGCCAGCTCACCAGCTATGAACACTGAAGCTTTCTTT. Translation gives CASSPAMNTEAFF.

There are a few counts of this clone. The rearrangement uses TRBV2 and TRBJ1-3; D call uncertain. The CDR3 contains 13 residues. Trimming took off 4 bases at V and 0 bases at J, with 4 bases between the two ends. Germline-derived CDR1 and CDR2 are SNHLY and FYNNEI. CDR3 in amino acids: CASSGSSGNTIYF. DNA for the CDR3: TGTGCCAGCAGTGGCAGCTCTGGAAACACCATATATTTT.

The rearrangement joins TRBV6-5 to TRBJ1-6; D is unclear. V dropped 6 bases and J dropped 7 bases, with 13 bases sitting between them. Germline-derived CDR1 and CDR2 are MNHEY and SVGAGI. The CDR3 spans 14 residues. In nucleotides, the CDR3 is TGTGCCAGCAGCCGTACTCGAGAGAATTCACCCCTCCACTTT. Residues: CASSRTRENSPLHF.

This clone was observed a single time. The V call is TRBV7-9, the J call TRBJ2-5, with TRBD1 identical over 7 bases. CDR1 is SEHNR, CDR2 FQNEAQ, per germline (reference sequence). Trimming removed 5 bases from V and 7 bases from J; junction bases left unmatched: 13. The CDR3 covers 15 residues. CDR3 residues: CASSPGQAPPGTQYF. The CDR3 bases are TGTGCCAGCAGCCCAGGACAGGCTCCTCCAGGGACCCAGTACTTC.

This rearrangement joins TRBV27 to TRBJ1-1, with D maybe TRBD1 (6 bases). The CDR3 contains 14 residues. Germline V gives CDR1 MNHEY, CDR2 SMNVEV (reference sequence). V was shortened by 8 bases and J by 2 bases, with 15 bases between the two germline ends. CDR3 residues: CASGPRGRNTEAFF. The CDR3, as DNA: TGTGCCAGCGGACCTAGGGGGAGAAACACTGAAGCTTTCTTT.

The genes are TRBV6-6 and TRBJ2-7; a weak D match, TRBD2 (5 bases). V gave up 2 bases and J gave up 6 bases, with 8 bases separating them. CDR3 length: 12 residues. Germline-derived CDR1 and CDR2 are MNHNY and SVGAGI (reference sequence). The CDR3 DNA follows: TGTGCCAGCAGTTACCTAGCTGCCGAGCAGTACTTC. Protein: CASSYLAAEQYF.

The CDR3 region is CAIRTSGGVDEQFF. CDR3 DNA: TGTGCCATCAGGACTAGCGGGGGGGTAGATGAGCAGTTCTTC. The gene calls are TRBV10-3 and TRBJ2-1; 14 nucleotides match TRBD2. CDR3 length: 14 residues. CDR1 ENHRY and CDR2 SYGVKD come from the germline V gene. Trimming cost V 6 bases and J 8 bases; bases outside gene matches: 3.

The gene calls are TRBV5-1 and TRBJ1-2; maybe TRBD1 (6 bases). Germline V lookup: CDR1 SGHRS, CDR2 YFSETQ. CDR3 size: 14 residues. V lost 4 bases to trimming and J lost 4 bases, with 14 bases between them. The CDR3 coding sequence is TGCGCCAGCAGCCGGACGGGGACAACCTATGGCTACACCTTC. Translating it yields CASSRTGTTYGYTF.

CDR3 in amino acids: CASSVGQGGYGYTF. The CDR3 nucleotides are TGTGCCAGCAGCGTCGGACAGGGAGGCTATGGCTACACCTTC. The rearrangement joins TRBV9 to TRBJ1-2; 8 bases are a match to TRBD1. J lost 4 bases, V lost 2 bases, and 4 bases had no gene match. CDR1 is SGDLS, CDR2 YYNGEE, per germline. The CDR3 is made up of 14 amino acids.